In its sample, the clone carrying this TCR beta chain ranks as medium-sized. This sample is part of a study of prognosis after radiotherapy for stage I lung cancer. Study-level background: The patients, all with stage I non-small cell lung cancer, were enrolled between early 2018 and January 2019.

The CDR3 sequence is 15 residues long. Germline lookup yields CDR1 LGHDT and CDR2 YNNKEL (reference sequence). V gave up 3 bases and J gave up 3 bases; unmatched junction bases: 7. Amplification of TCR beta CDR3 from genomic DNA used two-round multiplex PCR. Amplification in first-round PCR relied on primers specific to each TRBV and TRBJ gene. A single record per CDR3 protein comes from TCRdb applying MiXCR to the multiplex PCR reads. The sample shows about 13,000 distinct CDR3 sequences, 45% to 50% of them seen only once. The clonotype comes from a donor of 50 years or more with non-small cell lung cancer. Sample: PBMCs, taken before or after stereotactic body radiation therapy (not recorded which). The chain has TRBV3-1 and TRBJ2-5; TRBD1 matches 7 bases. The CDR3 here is CASSHPRQGEETQYF. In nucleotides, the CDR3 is TGTGCCAGCAGCCACCCCCGACAGGGAGAAGAGACCCAGTACTTC.